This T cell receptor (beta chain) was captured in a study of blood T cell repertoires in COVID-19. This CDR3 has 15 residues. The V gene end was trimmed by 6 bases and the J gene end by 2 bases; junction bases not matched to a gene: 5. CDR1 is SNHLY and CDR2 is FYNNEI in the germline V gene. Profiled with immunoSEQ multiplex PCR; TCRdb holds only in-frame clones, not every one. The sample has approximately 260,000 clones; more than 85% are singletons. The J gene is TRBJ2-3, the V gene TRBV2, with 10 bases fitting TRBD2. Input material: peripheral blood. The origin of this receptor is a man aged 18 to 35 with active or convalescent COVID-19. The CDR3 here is CASSGLAVNTDTQYF. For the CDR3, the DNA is TGTGCCAGCAGCGGACTAGCGGTGAACACAGATACGCAGTATTTT. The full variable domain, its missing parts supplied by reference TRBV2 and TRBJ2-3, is EPEVTQTPSHQVTQMGQEVILRCVPISNHLYFYWYRQILGQKVEFLVSFYNNEISEKSEIFDDQFSVERPDGSNFTLKIRSTKLEDSAMYFCASSGLAVNTDTQYFGPGTRLTVL.